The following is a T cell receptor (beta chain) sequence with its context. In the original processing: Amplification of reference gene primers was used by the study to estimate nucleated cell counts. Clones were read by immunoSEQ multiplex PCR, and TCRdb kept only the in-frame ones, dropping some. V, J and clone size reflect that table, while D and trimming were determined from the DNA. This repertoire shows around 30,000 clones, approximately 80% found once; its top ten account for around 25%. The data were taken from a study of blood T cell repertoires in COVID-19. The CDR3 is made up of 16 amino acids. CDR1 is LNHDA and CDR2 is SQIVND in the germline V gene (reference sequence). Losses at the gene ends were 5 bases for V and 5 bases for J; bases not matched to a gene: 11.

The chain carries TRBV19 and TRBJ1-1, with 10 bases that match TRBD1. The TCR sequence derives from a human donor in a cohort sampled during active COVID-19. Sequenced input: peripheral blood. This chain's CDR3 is CASSAPRQGAGTEAFF. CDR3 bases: TGTGCCAGTAGTGCCCCACGACAGGGGGCAGGTACTGAAGCTTTCTTT.